The present T cell receptor beta chain was sequenced within a study of cytomegalovirus exposure and HLA in healthy donors. With regard to this clone: Antigen specificity is unknown.

The study's findings and limits: Trimming of TCR beta V- and J-genes showed a link, identified in a later analysis, to a missense DCLRE1C variant. In most subjects, TCR beta sequences reportedly gave accurate predictions of HLA-A and HLA-B alleles.

Between the trimmed V and J ends, which lost 5 bases and 8 bases, there was a span of 15 bases. Germline CDR1 reads SGHVS; CDR2 reads FQNEAQ. The CDR3 runs to 13 residues. The study ran its PCR with 60 Vbeta and 13 Jbeta primers. TCRdb's table, derived via immunoSEQ multiplex PCR, lists solely in-frame clones and lacks some. The sample has about 63,000 clones, approximately 75% seen once. This receptor was obtained from a man in his forties or fifties in good health and CMV-seropositive. The chain couples TRBV7-8 to TRBJ1-2; no definite D call. Source material: PBMCs. The CDR3 sequence: CASSPPTGKGYTF. CDR3 nucleotides: TGTGCCAGCAGCCCCCCTACGGGGAAAGGCTACACCTTC.